The 25 T cell receptor beta chains listed next were all sequenced from one sample in a study of OX40 agonist ivuxolimab in advanced cancers. Sequencing used immunoSEQ multiplex PCR; TCRdb keeps in-frame clones, though not all of them. The sample lists 150,000 to 190,000 clones, around 94% occurring once. The source was CD4+ or CD8+ T cells sorted from blood, collected in a trial of the OX40 agonist ivuxolimab. These TCRs come from an adult with an advanced solid tumor such as melanoma, head and neck, liver or kidney cancer.

CDR3 bases: TGTGCCAGCACTCCCCAGGGCCTTTTATATGGCTACACCTTC. Its protein product is CASTPQGLLYGYTF. The chain joins TRBV7-9 to TRBJ1-2; possible D gene TRBD1, 5 bases. The germline CDR1 and CDR2 sequences are SEHNR and FQNEAQ (reference sequence). The germline V and J ends were trimmed by 7 bases and 5 bases, with 17 bases remaining between them. The CDR3 runs 14 residues.

The V gene is TRBV27, the J gene TRBJ2-7, with 7 bases matching TRBD1. Per the germline V gene, CDR1 is MNHEY and CDR2 is SMNVEV (reference sequence). Trimming removed 4 bases from V and 6 bases from J; junction bases left unmatched: 12. The CDR3 has 15 amino acids. The CDR3 nucleotides are TGTGCCAGCAGTTCACGACAGGGTCGAGTGAGCGAGCAGTACTTC. This translates into CASSSRQGRVSEQYF.

V and J are TRBV19 and TRBJ1-5, with 10 nucleotides matching TRBD1. The germline V gene has CDR1 LNHDA and CDR2 SQIVND (reference sequence). The CDR3 has 15 residues. The V segment lost 5 bases and the J segment 2 bases; nucleotides outside the gene matches: 3. The CDR3 DNA is TGTGCCAGTAGTCGACAGGGGGCGGGCAATCAGCCCCAGCATTTT. Protein: CASSRQGAGNQPQHF. Complete variable domain (other parts from reference TRBV19 and TRBJ1-5): DGGITQSPKYLFRKEGQNVTLSCEQNLNHDAMYWYRQDPGQGLRLIYYSQIVNDFQKGDIAEGYSVSREKKESFPLTVTSAQKNPTAFYLCASSRQGAGNQPQHFGDGTRLSIL.

The J gene is TRBJ1-2, the V gene TRBV7-2, with D perhaps matching TRBD1 (5 bases). There are 16 residues in the CDR3. Germline CDR1 is SGHTA and CDR2 is FQGNSA. The V end was cut by 5 bases, the J end by 8 bases, with 24 bases between. CDR3 DNA: TGTGCCAGCAGCCCCCCCGGAGTAGGGGCCATCTGGGGCTACACCTTC. Translation: CASSPPGVGAIWGYTF.

J is TRBJ1-3 and V is TRBV5-1; TRBD1 is a possible D gene (5 bases). Trimming took 4 bases from V and 0 from J, leaving 8 bases between them. The CDR3 runs 14 residues. Germline V gene sequence: CDR1 SGHRS, CDR2 YFSETQ. CDR3 bases: TGCGCCAGCAGCGGGACGGCCTCTGGAAACACCATATATTTT. Its protein is CASSGTASGNTIYF.

The DNA of the CDR3 is TGTGCCAGCTCACCCGTGGGGGATAACACTGAAGCTTTCTTT. Its protein is CASSPVGDNTEAFF. This chain links TRBV18 with TRBJ1-1; weak D call: TRBD1 (5 bases). The V and J ends lost 3 bases and 2 bases respectively, with 10 bases between them. The CDR3 runs 14 residues. Germline lookup yields CDR1 KGHSH and CDR2 LQKENI.

The rearrangement joins TRBV15 to TRBJ2-7; 11 bases align to TRBD1. Losses at the gene ends were 3 bases for V and 7 bases for J; bases not matched to a gene: 5. The CDR3 totals 14 residues. Germline-derived CDR1 and CDR2 are LNHNV and YYDKDF (reference sequence). CDR3 amino acids: CATSRDRGLGEQYF. CDR3 DNA sequence: TGTGCCACCAGCAGGGACAGGGGGCTAGGAGAGCAGTACTTC.

This chain uses TRBV5-8 with TRBJ2-7, with D possibly being TRBD1 or TRBD2 (6 bases each). The CDR3 has 14 residues. Germline V lookup: CDR1 SGHTS, CDR2 YDEGEE. Trimming removed 7 bases from V and 3 bases from J, with 17 bases in between. CDR3 DNA sequence: TGTGCCAGCCTGGTGGGGGGCGGCCGCTACGAGCAGTACTTC. Amino acids: CASLVGGGRYEQYF.

The chain is built from TRBV15 and TRBJ1-6; perhaps TRBD1 as D (5 bases). Trimming took 3 bases from V and 5 from J, leaving 8 bases between them. The CDR3 is made up of 14 amino acids. Germline V lookup: CDR1 LNHNV, CDR2 YYDKDF (reference sequence). Here the CDR3 reads CATSRDTNNSPLHF. In DNA form, the CDR3 reads TGTGCCACCAGCAGGGACACGAATAATTCACCCCTCCACTTT.

V and J are TRBV29-1 and TRBJ1-1; maybe TRBD1 (5 bases). The CDR3 is made up of 14 amino acids. Germline V lookup: CDR1 SQVTM, CDR2 ANQGSEA. V lost 4 bases and J 0 bases, leaving 12 bases between the germline ends. CDR3 sequence reads: CSVGIGALNTEAFF. DNA for the CDR3: TGCAGCGTTGGGATAGGGGCTTTGAACACTGAAGCTTTCTTT.

The chain employs TRBV5-1 and TRBJ2-1; tentative D call: TRBD2 (7 bases). Per the germline V gene, CDR1 is SGHRS and CDR2 is YFSETQ. V was clipped by 4 bases and J by 6 bases, with 20 bases between them. This CDR3 is 16 amino acids long. Here the CDR3 DNA reads TGCGCCAGCAGCCCTCAACCCGGGGGGCTATCCAATGAGCAGTTCTTC. Protein sequence: CASSPQPGGLSNEQFF.

This chain connects TRBV2 to TRBJ2-3; D uncertain. Germline CDR1 is SNHLY and CDR2 is FYNNEI. This CDR3 spans 13 amino acids. V was cut by 6 bases and J by 6 bases, with 13 bases left in between. CDR3 coding DNA: TGTGCCAGCAGGATTTACCCGGCGGATACGCAGTATTTT. Amino acid sequence: CASRIYPADTQYF. The whole variable domain, filled in from reference TRBV2 and TRBJ2-3, reads EPEVTQTPSHQVTQMGQEVILRCVPISNHLYFYWYRQILGQKVEFLVSFYNNEISEKSEIFDDQFSVERPDGSNFTLKIRSTKLEDSAMYFCASRIYPADTQYFGPGTRLTVL.

The chain links TRBV28 to TRBJ1-5; unclear D gene. V shed 2 bases and J shed 6 bases, with 11 bases lying between them. The germline V gene has CDR1 MDHEN and CDR2 SYDVKM. CDR3 length: 14 amino acids. As DNA, the CDR3 is TGTGCCAGCAGTTTAAGCGGACTTTTTCAGCCCCAGCATTTT. It translates to CASSLSGLFQPQHF.

CDR3 region: CAGNRGDQPQHF. CDR3 nucleotide sequence: TGTGCCGGGAACAGGGGCGATCAGCCCCAGCATTTT. The chain joins TRBV28 to TRBJ1-5; 7 bases fit TRBD1. In germline, CDR1 is MDHEN, CDR2 SYDVKM. This CDR3 is built from 12 residues. V shed 11 bases, J shed 5 bases, and the junction held 6 bases outside the gene matches.

The chain joins TRBV10-1 to TRBJ1-1, with D maybe TRBD1 (5 bases). This CDR3 has 16 residues. Germline loops: CDR1 WNHNN, CDR2 SYGVQD (reference sequence). V gave up 0 bases and J gave up 1 base, with 12 bases separating them. The CDR3 region has the DNA TGCGCCAGCAGTGAGTCGTTCGGGGCCGGGAACACTGAAGCTTTCTTT. It encodes CASSESFGAGNTEAFF.

This chain links TRBV27 with TRBJ1-1; possibly TRBD1 for D (6 bases). The length of the CDR3 is 13 residues. Germline CDR1 reads MNHEY; CDR2 reads SMNVEV (reference sequence). The V gene lost 4 bases and the J gene lost 3 bases, with 9 bases spanning the gap. The CDR3 loop reads CASSSGQYTEAFF. CDR3 DNA: TGTGCCAGCAGTTCAGGACAGTACACTGAAGCTTTCTTT.

V is TRBV6-1 and J is TRBJ2-5; 7 bases map to TRBD1. The CDR3 covers 14 residues. J lost 4 bases, V lost 5 bases, and 7 bases had no gene match. Germline V lookup: CDR1 MNHNS, CDR2 SASEGT. In DNA, the CDR3 is TGTGCCAGCAGTTCAGAGGGGGCAGGAGAGACCCAGTACTTC. As protein: CASSSEGAGETQYF.

This chain links TRBV19 with TRBJ1-5, with 7 bases aligning to TRBD1. V dropped 3 bases and J dropped 4; count of bases not matched to a gene: 3. Germline lookup yields CDR1 LNHDA and CDR2 SQIVND (reference sequence). This CDR3 is built from 14 residues. CDR3 protein: CASSMGQLNQPQHF. The CDR3 coding sequence is TGTGCCAGTAGTATGGGACAGTTGAATCAGCCCCAGCATTTT.

The V gene is TRBV7-2, the J gene TRBJ2-7; TRBD1 matches at 9 bases. Trimming at V came to 3 bases and at J to 5 bases, leaving 14 bases not matched to a gene. In germline, CDR1 is SGHTA, CDR2 FQGNSA. The length of the CDR3 is 17 residues. For the CDR3, the DNA is TGTGCCAGCAGCTTCGCATACCCGGGACAGGGTCAAAACGAGCAGTACTTC. This gives the protein CASSFAYPGQGQNEQYF. Filled out from reference TRBV7-2 and TRBJ2-7, the complete variable domain reads GAGVSQSPSNKVTEKGKDVELRCDPISGHTALYWYRQSLGQGLEFLIYFQGNSAPDKSGLPSDRFSAERTGGSVSTLTIQRTQQEDSAVYLCASSFAYPGQGQNEQYFGPGTRLTVT.

V usage is TRBV28 and J usage is TRBJ1-3; tentatively, D is TRBD1 (6 bases). Germline assignment: CDR1 MDHEN and CDR2 SYDVKM. This CDR3 has 14 residues. V lost 4 bases and J lost 1, with 8 bases in between. The DNA for the CDR3 is TGTGCCAGCAGTTCCACAGGGTCTGGAAACACCATATATTTT. Translating it yields CASSSTGSGNTIYF.

In its sample, this clone was seen once. The chain couples TRBV25-1 to TRBJ1-1; D call uncertain. From germline, CDR1 is MGHDK and CDR2 SYGVNS. V was shortened by 4 bases and J by 3 bases, with 3 bases between the two germline ends. The CDR3 extends over 11 amino acids. DNA of the CDR3: TGTGCCAGCAGTGTACACACTGAAGCTTTCTTT. It is translated as CASSVHTEAFF. The whole variable domain, filled in from reference TRBV25-1 and TRBJ1-1, reads EADIYQTPRYLVIGTGKKITLECSQTMGHDKMYWYQQDPGMELHLIHYSYGVNSTEKGDLSSESTVSRIRTEHFPLTLESARPSHTSQYLCASSVHTEAFFGQGTRLTVV.

This clone was observed a single time. The chain employs TRBV20-1 and TRBJ2-7; D is unresolved. Per germline, CDR1 DFQATT and CDR2 SNEGSKA (reference sequence). Trimming removed 3 bases from V and 2 bases from J, with 5 bases in between. The CDR3 has 11 residues. The CDR3 spells CSASLTYEQYF. The DNA of the CDR3 is TGCAGTGCTAGTTTGACCTACGAGCAGTACTTC.

Turning to this clone: The identical CDR3 is also encoded by other nucleotide sequences in the sample. The chain carries TRBV28 and TRBJ1-1; D is uncertain. This CDR3 is built from 13 residues. V was shortened by 5 bases and J by 0 bases, with 7 bases between the two germline ends. Germline V gene sequence: CDR1 MDHEN, CDR2 SYDVKM. CDR3 region: CASSPVLNTEAFF. The CDR3 region has the DNA TGTGCCAGCAGTCCCGTATTGAACACTGAAGCTTTCTTT.

The CDR3 coding sequence is TGTGCCAGCAGCATCATGGACAGGACAGATACGCAGTATTTT. Translation: CASSIMDRTDTQYF. This chain uses TRBV7-2 with TRBJ2-3; 7 nucleotides match TRBD1. J lost 3 bases, V lost 5 bases, and 5 bases had no gene match. Germline CDR1 reads SGHTA; CDR2 reads FQGNSA. This CDR3 comprises 14 residues.

The rearrangement uses TRBV15 and TRBJ2-3; D is unclear. Germline CDR1 LNHNV, CDR2 YYDKDF (reference sequence). The CDR3 runs to 15 residues. Trimming removed 1 base from V and 1 base from J, with 9 bases in between. CDR3 sequence reads: CATSRGGAGTDTQYF. The CDR3 nucleotides read TGTGCCACCAGCAGAGGAGGTGCTGGCACAGATACGCAGTATTTT.